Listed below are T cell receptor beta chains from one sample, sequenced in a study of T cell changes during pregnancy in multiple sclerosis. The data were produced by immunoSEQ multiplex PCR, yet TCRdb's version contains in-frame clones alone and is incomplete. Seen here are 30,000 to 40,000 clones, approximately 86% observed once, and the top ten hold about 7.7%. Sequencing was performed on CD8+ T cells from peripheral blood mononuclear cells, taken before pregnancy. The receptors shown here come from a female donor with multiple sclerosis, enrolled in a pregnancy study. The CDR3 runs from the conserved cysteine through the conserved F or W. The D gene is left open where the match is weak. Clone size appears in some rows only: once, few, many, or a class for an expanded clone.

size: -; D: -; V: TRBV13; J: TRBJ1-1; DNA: TGTGCCAGCAGCTTTACAGAATTGAACACTGAAGCTTTCTTT; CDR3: CASSFTELNTEAFF
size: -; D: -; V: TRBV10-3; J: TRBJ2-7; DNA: TGTGCCATCAGTGACAATGGGCCACAGAACTCCTACGAGCAGTACTTC; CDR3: CAISDNGPQNSYEQYF
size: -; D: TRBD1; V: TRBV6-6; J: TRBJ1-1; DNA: TGTGCCAGCAGTGAGGGACAGGTTATGAACACTGAAGCTTTCTTT; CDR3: CASSEGQVMNTEAFF
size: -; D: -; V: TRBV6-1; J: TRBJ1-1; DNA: TGTGCCAGCAGTGATCGGGAGAACACTGAAGCTTTCTTT; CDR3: CASSDRENTEAFF
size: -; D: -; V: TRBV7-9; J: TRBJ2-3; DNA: TGTGCCAGCAGCTTAAAATCTTCCGACTCTAGCACAGATACGCAGTATTTT; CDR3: CASSLKSSDSSTDTQYF
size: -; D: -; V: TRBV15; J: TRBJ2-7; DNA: TGTGCCACCTCCCCCGGGACTGCCTCCTACGAGCAGTACTTC; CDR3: CATSPGTASYEQYF
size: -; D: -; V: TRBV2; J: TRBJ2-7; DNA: TGTGCCAGCAGTGAGGAGAGATACTACGAGCAGTACTTC; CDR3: CASSEERYYEQYF
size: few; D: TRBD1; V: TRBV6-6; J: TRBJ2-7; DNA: TGTGCCAGCAATACAGGGGGCCCAACCTACGAGCAGTACTTC; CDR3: CASNTGGPTYEQYF
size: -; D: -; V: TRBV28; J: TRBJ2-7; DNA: TGTGCCAGCAGTCCCATGTCGCGGGGGCTTCCCAACTCCTACGAGCAGTACTTC; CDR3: CASSPMSRGLPNSYEQYF
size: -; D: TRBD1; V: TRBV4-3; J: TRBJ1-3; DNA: TGCGCCAGCAGCCAGGGGACAGGGGGCTCTGGAAACACCATATATTTT; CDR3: CASSQGTGGSGNTIYF
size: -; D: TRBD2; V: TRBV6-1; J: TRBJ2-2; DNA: TGTGCCAGCAGTGAAAGAGCGGGAGGCCTTGAGAACACCGGGGAGCTGTTTTTT; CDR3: CASSERAGGLENTGELFF
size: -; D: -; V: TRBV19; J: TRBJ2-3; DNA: TGTGCCAGTAGTATAGTTCCAGTGGGCACAGATACGCAGTATTTT; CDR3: CASSIVPVGTDTQYF
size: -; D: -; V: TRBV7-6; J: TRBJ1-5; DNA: TGTGCCAGCAGCTTAGAGCAAGACAATCAGCCCCAGCATTTT; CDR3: CASSLEQDNQPQHF
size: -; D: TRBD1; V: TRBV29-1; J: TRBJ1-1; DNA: TGCAGCGCTGGGACAGGGGGCAACACTGAAGCTTTCTTT; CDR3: CSAGTGGNTEAFF
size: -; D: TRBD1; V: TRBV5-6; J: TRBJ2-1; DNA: TGTGCCAGCAGCTGGGGGCCGGGACAGGGTGTCTCCAATGAGCAGTTCTTC; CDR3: CASSWGPGQGVSNEQFF
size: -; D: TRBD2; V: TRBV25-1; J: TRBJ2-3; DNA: TGTGCCAGCAGTGCACCGGGACTAGAGGGTATAGATACGCAGTATTTT; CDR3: CASSAPGLEGIDTQYF
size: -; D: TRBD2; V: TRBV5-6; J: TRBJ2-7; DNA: TGTGCCAGCAGCGTAGGACTAGTGACCTACGAGCAGTACTTC; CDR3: CASSVGLVTYEQYF
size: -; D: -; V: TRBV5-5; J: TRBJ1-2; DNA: TGTGCCAGCAGCTTGACAGGGAGCGTCGATGGCTACACCTTC; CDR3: CASSLTGSVDGYTF
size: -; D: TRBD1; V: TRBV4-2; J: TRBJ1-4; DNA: TGTGCCAGCAGCCAACCTACCGGGACAGGGGTTTCCTTTACTAATGAAAAACTGTTTTTT; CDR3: CASSQPTGTGVSFTNEKLFF
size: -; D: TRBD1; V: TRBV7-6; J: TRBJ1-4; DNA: TGTGCCAGCAGCTTAGGCGGGACAGATAATGAAAAACTGTTTTTT; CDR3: CASSLGGTDNEKLFF
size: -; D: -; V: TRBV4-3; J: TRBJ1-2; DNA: TGCGCCAGCAGCTCACTCTTGGGCTACACCTTC; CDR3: CASSSLLGYTF
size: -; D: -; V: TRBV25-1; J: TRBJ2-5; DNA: TGTGCCAGCAGTGAATGGGGCAGTTCCCAAGAGACCCAGTACTTC; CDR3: CASSEWGSSQETQYF
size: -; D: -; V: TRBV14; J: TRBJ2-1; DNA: TGTGCCAGCAGCTTGACTGTCTACAATGAGCAGTTCTTC; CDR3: CASSLTVYNEQFF
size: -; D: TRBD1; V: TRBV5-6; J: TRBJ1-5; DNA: TGTGCCAGCAAAGGACAGGATCCCAATCAGCCCCAGCATTTT; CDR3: CASKGQDPNQPQHF
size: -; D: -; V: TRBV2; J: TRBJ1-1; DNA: TGTGCCAGCAGTGGAGTGAACACTGAAGCTTTCTTT; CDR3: CASSGVNTEAFF
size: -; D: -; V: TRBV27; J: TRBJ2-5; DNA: TGTGCCAGCAGTTCCCTAGGGGGGGATGCTTTTAAAGAGACCCAGTACTTC; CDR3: CASSSLGGDAFKETQYF
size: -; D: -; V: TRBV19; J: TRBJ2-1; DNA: TGTGCCAGTAGTATAGCGGGAGACTTCTACAATGAGCAGTTCTTC; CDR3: CASSIAGDFYNEQFF
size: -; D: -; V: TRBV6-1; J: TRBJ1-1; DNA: TGTGCCAGCAGTGACTACGGACTTCCTGAAGCTTTCTTT; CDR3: CASSDYGLPEAFF
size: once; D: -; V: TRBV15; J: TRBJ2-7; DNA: TGTGCCACCAGCGGGGGCTGGGGGCGGAGTGTATACGAGCAGTACTTC; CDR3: CATSGGWGRSVYEQYF
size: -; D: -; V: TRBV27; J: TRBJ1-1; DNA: TGTGCCAGCAGCATTACCAAGGGGTGGGCTGAAGCTTTCTTT; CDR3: CASSITKGWAEAFF